A single sample is the source of the 25 T cell receptor beta chains below, sequenced in a study of cytomegalovirus exposure and HLA in healthy donors. The PCR used 60 Vbeta and 13 Jbeta primers. Data came from immunoSEQ multiplex PCR; TCRdb stores just in-frame clones and leaves some out. The table lists roughly 38,000 clones, 65% to 85% of them singletons, with 7.5% to 9% in the top ten. Sequencing input: PBMCs. These receptors were taken from a woman under 40 in good health and CMV-seropositive.

This chain links TRBV9 with TRBJ2-1; TRBD2 aligns across 7 bases. Germline loops: CDR1 SGDLS, CDR2 YYNGEE. The ends lost 3 bases at V and 4 bases at J; junction bases unmatched: 7. The CDR3 spans 15 residues. CDR3 in DNA: TGTGCCAGCAGCGACACCAGCGGGACTTACAATGAGCAGTTCTTC. Translated, it gives CASSDTSGTYNEQFF. Variable domain in full (rest from reference TRBV9 and TRBJ2-1): DSGVTQTPKHLITATGQRVTLRCSPRSGDLSVYWYQQSLDQGLQFLIQYYNGEERAKGNILERFSAQQFPDLHSELNLSSLELGDSALYFCASSDTSGTYNEQFFGPGTRLTVL.

The CDR3 region has the DNA TGTGCCAGCAGTGAATTGGGTAGCTCTCCCTACAATGAGCAGTTCTTC. It translates to CASSELGSSPYNEQFF. This chain uses TRBV2 with TRBJ2-1; D not resolved. The length of the CDR3 is 16 residues. Looked up from germline, CDR1 is SNHLY and CDR2 is FYNNEI. With 2 bases removed from V and 2 bases from J, the gap between germline ends came to 13 bases.

V gene TRBV18 combines with J gene TRBJ2-5; a weak D match, TRBD2 (6 bases). The ends were cut back, 4 bases at V and 2 bases at J, with 11 bases in the middle. The CDR3 covers 14 residues. CDR1 is KGHSH, CDR2 LQKENI, per germline. The CDR3 DNA follows: TGTGCCAGCTCACTGGGACTGAAGCAAGAGACCCAGTACTTC. It encodes CASSLGLKQETQYF.

This chain links TRBV7-3 with TRBJ1-6, with D perhaps matching TRBD1 (6 bases). The germline V gene encodes CDR1 SGHTA and CDR2 FQGTGA. The CDR3 loop spans 16 amino acids. V was shortened by 4 bases and J by 7 bases, with 17 bases between the two germline ends. The chain's CDR3 is CASSYLGPGGNSPLHF. For the CDR3, the DNA is TGTGCCAGCAGCTACTTAGGGCCGGGGGGCAATTCACCCCTCCACTTT.

The CDR3 DNA follows: TGTGCCTGGAGTTGGGAGCCCGGGGAGCTGTTTTTT. Protein sequence: CAWSWEPGELFF. The chain couples TRBV30 to TRBJ2-2; D possibly corresponds to TRBD2 (5 bases). V lost 2 bases to trimming and J lost 6 bases, with 7 bases between them. The CDR3 spans 12 residues. CDR1 GTSNPN and CDR2 SVGIG come from the germline V gene (reference sequence).

The V gene is TRBV28, the J gene TRBJ1-4, with 9 bases matching TRBD1. Germline V gives CDR1 MDHEN, CDR2 SYDVKM. The CDR3 is made up of 20 amino acids. V lost 3 bases and J lost 1; bases outside the gene matches: 15. CDR3 DNA: TGTGCCAGCAGTTTTGATTCGGACAGGGGATCGGAGGGAACTAATGAAAAACTGTTTTTT. It yields the protein CASSFDSDRGSEGTNEKLFF.

This chain joins TRBV2 and TRBJ2-5, with TRBD1 matching 8 bases. The end of the DNA fits TRBJ2-7 better, so the J call may be wrong. Germline V gene data show CDR1 as SNHLY and CDR2 as FYNNEI. The CDR3 runs to 14 residues. The CDR3 DNA reads TGTGCCAGCAGTGAGCGGGACAGGTCCTACGAGCAGTACTTC. Amino acids: CASSERDRSYEQYF.

This clone appeared once. The CDR3 is CAYRGNYGYTF. As DNA, the CDR3 is TGTGCCTACAGGGGGAACTATGGCTACACCTTC. This chain joins TRBV30 and TRBJ1-2; 8 bases are shared with TRBD1. The germline V gene has CDR1 GTSNPN and CDR2 SVGIG (reference sequence). The CDR3 spans 11 residues. The trim removed 7 bases at V and 2 bases at J, leaving 0 bases unmatched.

The chain couples TRBV11-2 to TRBJ2-1; 7 bases align to TRBD1. The germline gives CDR1 SGHAT, CDR2 FQNNGV. The CDR3 runs 14 residues. Losses at the gene ends were 0 bases for V and 10 bases for J; bases not matched to a gene: 6. CDR3 sequence reads: CASSLDQRGREQFF. The CDR3 region has the DNA TGTGCCAGCAGCTTAGATCAAAGGGGGCGGGAGCAGTTCTTC. Based on the CDR3 plus reference TRBV11-2 and TRBJ2-1, the full variable domain is EAGVAQSPRYKIIEKRQSVAFWCNPISGHATLYWYQQILGQGPKLLIQFQNNGVVDDSQLPKDRFSAERLKGVDSTLKIQPAKLEDSAVYLCASSLDQRGREQFFGPGTRLTVL.

The chain joins TRBV2 to TRBJ1-2, with a weak D call TRBD1 (6 bases). Trimming pared 6 bases from V and 4 bases from J, leaving 12 bases between. The CDR3 runs 13 residues. CDR1 and CDR2 (germline): SNHLY, FYNNEI. The CDR3 sequence: CASRDDRIYGYTF. Here the CDR3 DNA reads TGTGCCAGCAGAGACGACAGGATCTATGGCTACACCTTC. The entire variable domain, with the rest obtained from reference TRBV2 and TRBJ1-2, is as follows: EPEVTQTPSHQVTQMGQEVILRCVPISNHLYFYWYRQILGQKVEFLVSFYNNEISEKSEIFDDQFSVERPDGSNFTLKIRSTKLEDSAMYFCASRDDRIYGYTFGSGTRLTVV.

V usage is TRBV5-1 and J usage is TRBJ2-1, with 7 bases matching TRBD2. Unmatched junction bases numbered 5, after V lost 1 base and J lost 4 bases. Germline CDR1 is SGHRS and CDR2 is YFSETQ. The CDR3 runs 15 residues. The CDR3 DNA is TGCGCCAGCAGCTTGCTAGGGGAGGGGTACAATGAGCAGTTCTTC. The encoded protein is CASSLLGEGYNEQFF.

The chain combines TRBV30 with TRBJ2-2, with 7 bases identical to TRBD2. Losses at the gene ends were 2 bases for V and 7 bases for J; bases not matched to a gene: 7. Germline V gives CDR1 GTSNPN, CDR2 SVGIG (reference sequence). This CDR3 spans 14 amino acids. The CDR3 here is CAWSLLAFGGELFF. The CDR3 coding sequence is TGTGCCTGGAGTTTACTAGCGTTTGGCGGGGAGCTGTTTTTT.

On this clone itself: One end of the junction does not line up with germline, which may come from a read error. This rearrangement joins TRBV19 to TRBJ1-6; 9 bases agree with TRBD1. This CDR3 comprises 16 residues. Germline V lookup: CDR1 LNHDA, CDR2 SQIVND (reference sequence). The CDR3 sequence: CARSIRGGQGNSPLHF. The DNA of the CDR3 is TGTGCCCGTAGTATCCGAGGGGGACAGGGAAATTCACCCCTCCACTTT. Based on the CDR3 plus reference TRBV19 and TRBJ1-6, the full variable domain is DGGITQSPKYLFRKEGQNVTLSCEQNLNHDAMYWYRQDPGQGLRLIYYSQIVNDFQKGDIAEGYSVSREKKESFPLTVTSAQKNPTAFYLCARSIRGGQGNSPLHFGNGTRLTVT.

V gene TRBV30 combines with J gene TRBJ1-5; TRBD1 matches at 7 bases. With 2 bases clipped from V and 3 bases from J, the junction kept 4 bases outside the gene matches. Germline V lookup: CDR1 GTSNPN, CDR2 SVGIG (reference sequence). This CDR3 comprises 14 residues. The CDR3 is CAWSTGTANQPQHF. CDR3 in DNA: TGTGCCTGGAGTACTGGGACAGCCAATCAGCCCCAGCATTTT.

This clone occurred a few times. The V gene is TRBV6-1, the J gene TRBJ2-7; TRBD1 agrees at 8 bases. The CDR3 contains 14 residues. V lost 4 bases and J lost 3; bases outside the gene matches: 5. The germline V gene has CDR1 MNHNS and CDR2 SASEGT. The CDR3 sequence is CASSATGALYEQYF. As DNA, the CDR3 is TGTGCCAGCAGTGCGACAGGGGCCCTCTACGAGCAGTACTTC.

The chain recombines TRBV4-1 with TRBJ2-7, with a weak D call TRBD2 (5 bases). From germline, CDR1 is MGHRA and CDR2 YSYEKL. V was cut by 2 bases and J by 3 bases, with 11 bases left in between. The CDR3 consists of 14 residues. In DNA, the CDR3 is TGCGCCAGCAGCCAAAGTACTAGTATCTACGAGCAGTACTTC. Protein product: CASSQSTSIYEQYF.

In its sample, this clone was seen a few times. The V gene is TRBV5-1, the J gene TRBJ1-2; D call uncertain. V lost 0 bases and J 7 bases, leaving 7 bases between the germline ends. Germline V gives CDR1 SGHRS, CDR2 YFSETQ. The CDR3 extends over 12 amino acids. CDR3 sequence: CASSLGISGYTF. CDR3 sequence (DNA): TGCGCCAGCAGCTTGGGTATCTCTGGCTACACCTTC.

The chain recombines TRBV6-5 with TRBJ2-1; 7 bases are a match to TRBD2. Germline V gives CDR1 MNHEY, CDR2 SVGAGI. This CDR3 spans 14 amino acids. The trim removed 0 bases at V and 8 bases at J, leaving 4 bases unmatched. CDR3 amino acids: CASSYSSGAHEQFF. CDR3 coding DNA: TGTGCCAGCAGTTACTCCAGCGGGGCCCATGAGCAGTTCTTC.

The chain uses TRBV5-1 and TRBJ2-2; 7 bases fit TRBD2. Germline V gene data show CDR1 as SGHRS and CDR2 as YFSETQ. The length of the CDR3 is 17 residues. V shed 2 bases and J 6 bases; nucleotides not matched to a gene: 13. CDR3 in amino acids: CASSFTAGPGGPGELFF. The CDR3 DNA is TGCGCCAGCAGCTTTACGGCAGGTCCGGGGGGACCCGGGGAGCTGTTTTTT.

In its sample, this clone was seen a few times. The chain joins TRBV5-5 to TRBJ2-1; TRBD2 agrees at 8 bases. Losses at the gene ends were 4 bases for V and 2 bases for J; bases not matched to a gene: 5. Germline lookup yields CDR1 SGHKS and CDR2 YYEKEE (reference sequence). This CDR3 is built from 15 residues. The CDR3 region has the DNA TGTGCCAGCAGCCTGAGCGGGGGACCCTACAATGAGCAGTTCTTC. This translates into CASSLSGGPYNEQFF.

This clone showed up just a few times. V usage is TRBV6-5 and J usage is TRBJ1-1, with TRBD1 as a possible D gene (6 bases). V dropped 2 bases and J dropped 4 bases, with 14 bases sitting between them. This CDR3 has 15 residues. Per the germline V gene, CDR1 is MNHEY and CDR2 is SVGAGI. The CDR3 reads CASSYGREGGTEAFF. The DNA for the CDR3 is TGTGCCAGCAGTTACGGGAGGGAAGGGGGCACTGAAGCTTTCTTT.

The chain employs TRBV4-2 and TRBJ2-1; TRBD2 might be the D (5 bases). V was cut by 1 base and J by 7 bases, with 26 bases left in between. Looked up from germline, CDR1 is LGHNA and CDR2 is YNFKEQ. This CDR3 spans 19 amino acids. CDR3 nucleotides: TGTGCCAGCAGCCAAGTAGGGTTCGGGGTCTCGTCGATGGGGAATGAGCAGTTCTTC. It codes for CASSQVGFGVSSMGNEQFF.

The rearrangement uses TRBV2 and TRBJ2-7; D might be TRBD2 (6 bases). V lost 2 bases to trimming and J lost 0 bases, with 11 bases between them. Germline assignment: CDR1 SNHLY and CDR2 FYNNEI. This CDR3 region has 15 residues. The CDR3 DNA reads as TGTGCCAGCAGTGAATTTAGCGGTCCCTCCTACGAGCAGTACTTC. It encodes CASSEFSGPSYEQYF.

This clone was recorded once. V usage is TRBV5-8 and J usage is TRBJ2-7; 11 bases align to TRBD2. The germline gives CDR1 SGHTS, CDR2 YDEGEE. The CDR3 is 16 amino acids. With V trimmed by 4 bases and J by 3 bases, 9 bases remained unmatched. CDR3 bases: TGTGCCAGCAGCCATAGCGGGAGGGCCCATGGCTACGAGCAGTACTTC. Translated, it gives CASSHSGRAHGYEQYF.

The genes are TRBV29-1 and TRBJ2-5; TRBD2 matches at 10 bases. V lost 3 bases and J lost 8; bases outside the gene matches: 12. Germline loops: CDR1 SQVTM, CDR2 ANQGSEA. The CDR3 totals 15 residues. The CDR3: CSVDPGLAAKGTQYF. CDR3 coding DNA: TGCAGCGTTGACCCCGGACTAGCGGCGAAGGGAACCCAGTACTTC.